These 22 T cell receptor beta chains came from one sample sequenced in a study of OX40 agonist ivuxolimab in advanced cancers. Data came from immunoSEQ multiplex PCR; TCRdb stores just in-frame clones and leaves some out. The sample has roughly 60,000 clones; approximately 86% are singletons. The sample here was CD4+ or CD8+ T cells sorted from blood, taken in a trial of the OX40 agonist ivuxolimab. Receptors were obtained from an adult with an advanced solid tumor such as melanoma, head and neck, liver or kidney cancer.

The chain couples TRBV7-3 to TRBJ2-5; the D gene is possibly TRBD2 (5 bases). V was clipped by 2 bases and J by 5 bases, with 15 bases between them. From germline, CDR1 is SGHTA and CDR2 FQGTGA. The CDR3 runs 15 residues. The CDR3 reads CASSLGHKSGETQYF. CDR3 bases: TGTGCCAGCAGCTTAGGTCACAAATCGGGGGAGACCCAGTACTTC. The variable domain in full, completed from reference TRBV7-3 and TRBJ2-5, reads GAGVSQTPSNKVTEKGKYVELRCDPISGHTALYWYRQSLGQGPEFLIYFQGTGAADDSGLPNDRFFAVRPEGSVSTLKIQRTERGDSAVYLCASSLGHKSGETQYFGPGTRLLVL.

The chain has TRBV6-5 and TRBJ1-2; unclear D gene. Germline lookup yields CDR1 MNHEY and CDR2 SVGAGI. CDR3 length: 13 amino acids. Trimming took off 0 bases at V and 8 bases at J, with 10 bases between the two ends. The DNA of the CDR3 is TGTGCCAGCAGTTACTCTGGGCCCTGGGGCTACACCTTC. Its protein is CASSYSGPWGYTF.

The DNA for the CDR3 is TGCGCCAGCAGCCAAGGGGCGGAAGAGACCCAGTACTTC. Encoded protein: CASSQGAEETQYF. The chain is built from TRBV4-1 and TRBJ2-5; D not certain. The CDR3 spans 13 residues. With 1 base removed from V and 3 bases from J, the gap between germline ends came to 6 bases. Germline assignment: CDR1 MGHRA and CDR2 YSYEKL.

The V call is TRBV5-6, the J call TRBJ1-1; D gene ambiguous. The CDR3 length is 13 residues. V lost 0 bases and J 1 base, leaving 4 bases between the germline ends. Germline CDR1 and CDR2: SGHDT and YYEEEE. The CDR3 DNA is TGTGCCAGCAGCTTGGGGGGGAACACTGAAGCTTTCTTT. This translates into CASSLGGNTEAFF.

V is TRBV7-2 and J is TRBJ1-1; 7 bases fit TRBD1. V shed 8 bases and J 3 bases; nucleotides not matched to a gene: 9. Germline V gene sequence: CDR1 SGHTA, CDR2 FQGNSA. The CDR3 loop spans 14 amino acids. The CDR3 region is CASARDSYDTEAFF. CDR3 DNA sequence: TGTGCCAGCGCCCGGGACAGTTACGACACTGAAGCTTTCTTT.

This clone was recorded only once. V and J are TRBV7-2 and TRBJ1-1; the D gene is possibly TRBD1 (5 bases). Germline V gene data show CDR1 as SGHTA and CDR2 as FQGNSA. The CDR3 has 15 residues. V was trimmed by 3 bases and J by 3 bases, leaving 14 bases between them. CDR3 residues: CASSFTGRGDTEAFF. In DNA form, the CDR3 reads TGTGCCAGCAGCTTTACAGGTCGCGGGGACACTGAAGCTTTCTTT.

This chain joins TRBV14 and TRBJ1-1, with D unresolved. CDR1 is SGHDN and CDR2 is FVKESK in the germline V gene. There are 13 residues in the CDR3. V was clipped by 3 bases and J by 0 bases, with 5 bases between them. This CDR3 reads CASSQNMNTEAFF. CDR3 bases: TGTGCCAGCAGCCAGAACATGAACACTGAAGCTTTCTTT.

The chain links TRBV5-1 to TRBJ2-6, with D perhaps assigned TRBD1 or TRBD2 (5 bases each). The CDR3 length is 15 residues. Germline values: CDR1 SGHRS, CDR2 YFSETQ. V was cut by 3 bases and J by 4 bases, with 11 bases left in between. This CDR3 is CASSSQGAGANVLTF. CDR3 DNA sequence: TGCGCCAGCAGCTCTCAGGGAGCGGGGGCCAACGTCCTGACTTTC.

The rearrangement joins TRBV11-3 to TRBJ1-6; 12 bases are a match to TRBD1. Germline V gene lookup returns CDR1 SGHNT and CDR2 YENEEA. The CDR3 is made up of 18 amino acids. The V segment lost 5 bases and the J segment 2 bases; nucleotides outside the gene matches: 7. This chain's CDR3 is CASSPGQGAGAYNSPLHF. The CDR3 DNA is TGTGCCAGCAGCCCGGGACAGGGGGCAGGGGCCTATAATTCACCCCTCCACTTT.

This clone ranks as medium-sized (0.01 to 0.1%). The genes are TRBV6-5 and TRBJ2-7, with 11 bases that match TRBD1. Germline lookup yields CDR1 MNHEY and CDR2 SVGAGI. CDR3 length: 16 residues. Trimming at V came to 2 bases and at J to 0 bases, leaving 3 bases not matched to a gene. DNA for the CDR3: TGTGCCAGCAGTTACGCGGGACAGGGGGGCTCCTACGAGCAGTACTTC. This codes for CASSYAGQGGSYEQYF.

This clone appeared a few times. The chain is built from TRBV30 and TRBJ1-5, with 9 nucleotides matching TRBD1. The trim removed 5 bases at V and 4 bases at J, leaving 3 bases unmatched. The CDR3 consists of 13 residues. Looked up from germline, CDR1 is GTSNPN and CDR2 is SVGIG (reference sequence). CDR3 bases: TGTGCCTGGGGGGGACAGGGTAATCAGCCCCAGCATTTT. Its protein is CAWGGQGNQPQHF.

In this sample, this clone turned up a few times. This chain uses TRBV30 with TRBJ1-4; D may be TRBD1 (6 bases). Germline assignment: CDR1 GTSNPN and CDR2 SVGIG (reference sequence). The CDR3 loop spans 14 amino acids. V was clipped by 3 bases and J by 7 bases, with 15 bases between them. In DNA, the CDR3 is TGTGCCTGGAGAAGCGGACAGAGAGGTGAAAAACTGTTTTTT. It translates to CAWRSGQRGEKLFF.

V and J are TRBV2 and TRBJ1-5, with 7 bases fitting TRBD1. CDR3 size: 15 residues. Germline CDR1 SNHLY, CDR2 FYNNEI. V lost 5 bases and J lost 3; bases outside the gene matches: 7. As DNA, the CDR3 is TGTGCCAGCAGTTGGGACAGCGAAAACAATCAGCCCCAGCATTTT. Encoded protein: CASSWDSENNQPQHF.

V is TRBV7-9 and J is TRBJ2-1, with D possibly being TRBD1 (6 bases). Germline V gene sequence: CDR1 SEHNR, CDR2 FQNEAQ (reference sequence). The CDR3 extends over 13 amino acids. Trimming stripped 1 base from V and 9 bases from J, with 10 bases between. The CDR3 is CASSLGTGIEQFF. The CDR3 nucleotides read TGTGCCAGCAGCTTAGGAACAGGGATTGAGCAGTTCTTC. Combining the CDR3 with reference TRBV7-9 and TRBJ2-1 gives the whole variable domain DTGVSQNPRHKITKRGQNVTFRCDPISEHNRLYWYRQTLGQGPEFLTYFQNEAQLEKSRLLSDRFSAERPKGSFSTLEIQRTEQGDSAMYLCASSLGTGIEQFFGPGTRLTVL.

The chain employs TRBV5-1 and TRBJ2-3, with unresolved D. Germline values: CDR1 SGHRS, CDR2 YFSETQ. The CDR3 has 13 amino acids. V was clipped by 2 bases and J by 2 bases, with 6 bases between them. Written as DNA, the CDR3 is TGCGCCAGCAGCTTATACCCCACAGATACGCAGTATTTT. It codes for CASSLYPTDTQYF.

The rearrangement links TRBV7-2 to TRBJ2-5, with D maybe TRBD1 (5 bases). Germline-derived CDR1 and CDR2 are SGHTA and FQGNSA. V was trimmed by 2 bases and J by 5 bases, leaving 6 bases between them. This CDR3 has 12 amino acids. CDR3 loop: CASSLPGETQYF. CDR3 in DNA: TGTGCCAGCAGCTTACCAGGGGAGACCCAGTACTTC.

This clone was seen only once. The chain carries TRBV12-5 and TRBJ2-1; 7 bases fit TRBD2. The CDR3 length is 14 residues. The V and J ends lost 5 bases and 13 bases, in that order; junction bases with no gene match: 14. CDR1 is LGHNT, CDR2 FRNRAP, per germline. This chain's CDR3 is CASGPPGLPPVQFF. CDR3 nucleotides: TGTGCTAGTGGTCCTCCGGGACTACCACCCGTACAGTTCTTC.

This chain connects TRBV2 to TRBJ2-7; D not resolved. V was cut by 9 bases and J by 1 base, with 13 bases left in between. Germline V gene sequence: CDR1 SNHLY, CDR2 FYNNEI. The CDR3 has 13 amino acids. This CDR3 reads CASQDRASYEQYF. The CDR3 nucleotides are TGTGCCAGTCAAGACCGCGCTTCCTACGAGCAGTACTTC.

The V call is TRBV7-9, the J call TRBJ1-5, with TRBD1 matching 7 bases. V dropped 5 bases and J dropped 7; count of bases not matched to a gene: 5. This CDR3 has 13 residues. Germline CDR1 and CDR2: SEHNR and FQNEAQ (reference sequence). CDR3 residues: CASSPQGGQPQHF. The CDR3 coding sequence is TGTGCCAGCAGCCCCCAGGGGGGCCAGCCCCAGCATTTT.

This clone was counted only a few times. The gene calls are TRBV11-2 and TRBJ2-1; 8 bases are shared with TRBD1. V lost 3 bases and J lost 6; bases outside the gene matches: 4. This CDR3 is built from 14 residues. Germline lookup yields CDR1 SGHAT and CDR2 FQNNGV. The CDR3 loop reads CASSLGQAFNEQFF. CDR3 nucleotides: TGTGCCAGCAGCTTGGGACAGGCCTTCAATGAGCAGTTCTTC.

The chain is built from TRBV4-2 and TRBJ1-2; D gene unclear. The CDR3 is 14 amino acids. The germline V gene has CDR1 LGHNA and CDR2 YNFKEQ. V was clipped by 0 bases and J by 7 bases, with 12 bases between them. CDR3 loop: CASSQDHGVSGYTF. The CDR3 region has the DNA TGTGCCAGCAGCCAAGATCATGGGGTGAGTGGCTACACCTTC.

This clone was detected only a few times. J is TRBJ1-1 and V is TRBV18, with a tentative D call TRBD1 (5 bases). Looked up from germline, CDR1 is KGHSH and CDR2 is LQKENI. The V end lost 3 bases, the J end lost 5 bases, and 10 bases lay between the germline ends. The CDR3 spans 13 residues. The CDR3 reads CASSPKAGTEAFF. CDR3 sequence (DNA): TGTGCCAGCTCACCGAAAGCAGGGACTGAAGCTTTCTTT.